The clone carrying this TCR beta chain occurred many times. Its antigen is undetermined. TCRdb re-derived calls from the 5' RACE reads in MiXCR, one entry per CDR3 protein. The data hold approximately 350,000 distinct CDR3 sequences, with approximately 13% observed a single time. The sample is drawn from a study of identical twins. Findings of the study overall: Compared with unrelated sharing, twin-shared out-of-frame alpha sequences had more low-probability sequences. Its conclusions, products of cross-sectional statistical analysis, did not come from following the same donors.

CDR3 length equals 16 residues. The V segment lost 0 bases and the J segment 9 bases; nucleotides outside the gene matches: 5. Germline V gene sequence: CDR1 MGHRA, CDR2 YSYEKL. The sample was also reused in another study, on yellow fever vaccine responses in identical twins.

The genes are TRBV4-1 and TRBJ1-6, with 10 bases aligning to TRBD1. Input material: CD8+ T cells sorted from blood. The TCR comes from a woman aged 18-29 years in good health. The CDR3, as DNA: TGCGCCAGCAGCCAAGACTCGGGGGACAGGGGTTCACCCCTCCACTTT. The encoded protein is CASSQDSGDRGSPLHF.